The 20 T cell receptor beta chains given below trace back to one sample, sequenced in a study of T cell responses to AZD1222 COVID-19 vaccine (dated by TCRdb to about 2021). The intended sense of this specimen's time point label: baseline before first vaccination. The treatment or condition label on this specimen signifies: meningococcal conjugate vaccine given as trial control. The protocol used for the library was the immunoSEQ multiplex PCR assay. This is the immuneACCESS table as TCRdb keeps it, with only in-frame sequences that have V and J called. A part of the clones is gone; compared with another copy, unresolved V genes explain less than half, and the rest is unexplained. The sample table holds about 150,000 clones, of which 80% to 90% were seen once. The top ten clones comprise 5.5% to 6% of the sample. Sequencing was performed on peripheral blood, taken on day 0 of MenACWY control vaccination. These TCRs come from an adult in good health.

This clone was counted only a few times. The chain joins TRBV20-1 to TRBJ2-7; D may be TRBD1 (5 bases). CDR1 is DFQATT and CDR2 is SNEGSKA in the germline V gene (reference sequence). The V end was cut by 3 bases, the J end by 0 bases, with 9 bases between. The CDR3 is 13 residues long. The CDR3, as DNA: TGCAGTGCTAGTTCAGGACACTCCTACGAGCAGTACGTC. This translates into CSASSGHSYEQYV.

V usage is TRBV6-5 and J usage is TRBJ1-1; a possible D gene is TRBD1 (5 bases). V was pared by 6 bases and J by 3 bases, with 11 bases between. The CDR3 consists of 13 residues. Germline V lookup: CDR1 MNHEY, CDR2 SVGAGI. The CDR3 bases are TGTGCCAGCAGCGTAGTCAGGGACACTGAAGCTTTCTTT. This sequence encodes CASSVVRDTEAFF.

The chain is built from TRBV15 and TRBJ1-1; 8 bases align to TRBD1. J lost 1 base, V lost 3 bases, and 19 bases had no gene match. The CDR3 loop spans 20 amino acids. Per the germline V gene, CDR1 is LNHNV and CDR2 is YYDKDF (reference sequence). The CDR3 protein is CATSRDLVAGGSWGNTEAFF. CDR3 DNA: TGTGCCACCAGCAGGGACCTCGTGGCAGGGGGCTCGTGGGGGAACACTGAAGCTTTCTTT.

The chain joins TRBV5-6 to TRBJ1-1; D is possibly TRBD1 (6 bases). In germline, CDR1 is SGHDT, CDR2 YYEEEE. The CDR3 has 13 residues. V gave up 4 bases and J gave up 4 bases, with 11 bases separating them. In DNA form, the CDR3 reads TGTGCCAGCAGCCCGTCCAGGGGCACTGAAGCTTTCTTT. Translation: CASSPSRGTEAFF.

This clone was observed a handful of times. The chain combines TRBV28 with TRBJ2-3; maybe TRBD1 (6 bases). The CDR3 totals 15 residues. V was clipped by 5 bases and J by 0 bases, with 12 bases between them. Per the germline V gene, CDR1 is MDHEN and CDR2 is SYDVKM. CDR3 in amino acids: CASSNDRHSTDTQYF. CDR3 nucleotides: TGTGCCAGCAGTAACGACAGGCATAGCACAGATACGCAGTATTTT.

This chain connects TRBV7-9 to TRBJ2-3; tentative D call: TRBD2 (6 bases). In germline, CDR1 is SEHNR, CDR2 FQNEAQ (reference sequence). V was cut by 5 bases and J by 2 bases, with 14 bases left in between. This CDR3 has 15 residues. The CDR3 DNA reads TGTGCCAGCAGCGCAACCGGGACTCTCACAGATACGCAGTATTTT. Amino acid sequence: CASSATGTLTDTQYF.

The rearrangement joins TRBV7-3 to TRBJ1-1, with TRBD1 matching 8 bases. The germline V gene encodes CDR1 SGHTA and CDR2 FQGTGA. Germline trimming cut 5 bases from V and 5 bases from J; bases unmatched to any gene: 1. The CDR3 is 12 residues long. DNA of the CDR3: TGTGCCAGCAGCACAGGGGGTACTGAAGCTTTCTTT. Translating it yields CASSTGGTEAFF.

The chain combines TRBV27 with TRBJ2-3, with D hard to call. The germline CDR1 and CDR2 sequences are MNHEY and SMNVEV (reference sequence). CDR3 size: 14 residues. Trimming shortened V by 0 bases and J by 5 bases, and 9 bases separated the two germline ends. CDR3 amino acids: CASSLSVSGDTQYF. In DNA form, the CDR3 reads TGTGCCAGCAGTTTATCGGTTAGTGGAGATACGCAGTATTTT.

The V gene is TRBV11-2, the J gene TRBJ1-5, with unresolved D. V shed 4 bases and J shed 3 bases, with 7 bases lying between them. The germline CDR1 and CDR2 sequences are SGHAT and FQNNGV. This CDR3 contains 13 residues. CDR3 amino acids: CASSWTDNQPQHF. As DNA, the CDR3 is TGTGCCAGCAGCTGGACGGACAATCAGCCCCAGCATTTT.

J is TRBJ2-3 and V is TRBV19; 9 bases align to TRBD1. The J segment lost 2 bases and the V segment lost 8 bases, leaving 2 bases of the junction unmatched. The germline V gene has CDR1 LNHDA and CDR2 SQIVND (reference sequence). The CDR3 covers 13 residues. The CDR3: CASGTGSTDTQYF. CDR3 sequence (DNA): TGTGCCAGTGGGACAGGGTCCACAGATACGCAGTATTTT. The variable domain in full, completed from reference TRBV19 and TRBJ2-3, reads DGGITQSPKYLFRKEGQNVTLSCEQNLNHDAMYWYRQDPGQGLRLIYYSQIVNDFQKGDIAEGYSVSREKKESFPLTVTSAQKNPTAFYLCASGTGSTDTQYFGPGTRLTVL.

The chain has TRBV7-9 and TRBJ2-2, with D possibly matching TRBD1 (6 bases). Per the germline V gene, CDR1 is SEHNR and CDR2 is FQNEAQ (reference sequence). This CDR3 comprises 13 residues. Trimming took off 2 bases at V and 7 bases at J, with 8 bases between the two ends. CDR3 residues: CASSLQGNGELFF. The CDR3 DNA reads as TGTGCCAGCAGCTTACAGGGGAACGGGGAGCTGTTTTTT.

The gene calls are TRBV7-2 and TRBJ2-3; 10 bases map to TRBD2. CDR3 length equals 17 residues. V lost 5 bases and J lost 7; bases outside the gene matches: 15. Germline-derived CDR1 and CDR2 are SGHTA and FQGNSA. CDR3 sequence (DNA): TGTGCCAGCAGCGGACCTCTCAGCGGGAGGGCCGTTTATACGCAGTATTTT. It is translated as CASSGPLSGRAVYTQYF. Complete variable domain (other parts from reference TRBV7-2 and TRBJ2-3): GAGVSQSPSNKVTEKGKDVELRCDPISGHTALYWYRQSLGQGLEFLIYFQGNSAPDKSGLPSDRFSAERTGGSVSTLTIQRTQQEDSAVYLCASSGPLSGRAVYTQYFGPGTRLTVL.

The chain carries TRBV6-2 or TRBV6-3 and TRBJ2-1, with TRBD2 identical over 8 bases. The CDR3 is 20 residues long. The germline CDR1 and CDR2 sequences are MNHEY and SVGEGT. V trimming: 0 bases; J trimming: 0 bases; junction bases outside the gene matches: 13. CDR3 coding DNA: TGTGCCAGCAGTTACTCGACGACTAGCGAGACAAAGAGCTCCTACAATGAGCAGTTCTTC. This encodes CASSYSTTSETKSSYNEQFF.

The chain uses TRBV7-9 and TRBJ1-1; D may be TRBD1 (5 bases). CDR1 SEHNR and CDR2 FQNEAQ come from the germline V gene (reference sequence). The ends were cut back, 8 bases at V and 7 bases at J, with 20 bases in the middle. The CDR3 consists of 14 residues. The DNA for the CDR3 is TGTGCCAGCTCGTTTCATGACAGAGCATTTGAAGCTTTCTTT. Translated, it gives CASSFHDRAFEAFF.

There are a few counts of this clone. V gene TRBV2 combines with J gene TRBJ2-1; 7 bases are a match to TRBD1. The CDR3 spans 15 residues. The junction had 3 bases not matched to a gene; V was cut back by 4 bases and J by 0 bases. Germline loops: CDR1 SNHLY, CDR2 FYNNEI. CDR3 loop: CASSARGSSYNEQFF. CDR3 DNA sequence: TGTGCCAGCAGTGCCAGGGGGAGCTCCTACAATGAGCAGTTCTTC.

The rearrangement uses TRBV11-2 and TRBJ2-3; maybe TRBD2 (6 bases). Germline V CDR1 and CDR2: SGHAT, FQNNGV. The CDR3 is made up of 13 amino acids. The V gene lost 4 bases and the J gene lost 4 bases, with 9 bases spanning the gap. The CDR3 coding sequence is TGTGCCAGCAGCTCGACTAGTGCAGATACGCAGTATTTT. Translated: CASSSTSADTQYF.

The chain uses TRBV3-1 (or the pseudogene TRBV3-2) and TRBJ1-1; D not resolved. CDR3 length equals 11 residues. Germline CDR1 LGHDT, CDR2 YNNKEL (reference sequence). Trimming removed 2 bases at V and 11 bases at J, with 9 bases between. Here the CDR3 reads CASSQQALAFF. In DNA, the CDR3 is TGTGCCAGCAGCCAACAGGCTCTGGCTTTCTTT.

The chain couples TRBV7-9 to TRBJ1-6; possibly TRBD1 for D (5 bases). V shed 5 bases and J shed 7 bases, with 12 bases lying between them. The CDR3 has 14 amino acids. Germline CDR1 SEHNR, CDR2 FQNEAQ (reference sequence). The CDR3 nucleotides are TGTGCCAGCAGCCCGTCAGGGAAAAATTCACCCCTCCACTTT. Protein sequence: CASSPSGKNSPLHF.

Written as DNA, the CDR3 is TGTGCCACCAGCAGAGATCGTAGTTACGAGCAGTACGTC. It encodes CATSRDRSYEQYV. V gene TRBV15 combines with J gene TRBJ2-7, with D hard to call. V shed 0 bases and J shed 4 bases, with 7 bases lying between them. The V gene's germline CDR1 is LNHNV and CDR2 YYDKDF (reference sequence). This CDR3 comprises 13 residues.

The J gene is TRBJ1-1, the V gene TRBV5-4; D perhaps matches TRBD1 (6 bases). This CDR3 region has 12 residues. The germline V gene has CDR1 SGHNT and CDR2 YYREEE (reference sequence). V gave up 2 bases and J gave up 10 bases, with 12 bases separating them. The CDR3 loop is CASSLGGSRAFF. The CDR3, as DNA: TGTGCCAGCAGCTTAGGGGGGAGTAGAGCTTTCTTT.